The TCR beta chain under discussion was sequenced for a study of blood T cell repertoires in COVID-19. Overall study context: PBMCs, B-cell-depleted T cells, or T cells provided the cDNA or gDNA that made up the material.

V lost 0 bases and J 0 bases, leaving 18 bases between the germline ends. This CDR3 is 19 amino acids long. Germline V gene sequence: CDR1 LGHNA, CDR2 YNFKEQ. In the original processing: Quantification of nucleated cells was approximated via reference gene primer amplification. Clones were sequenced by immunoSEQ multiplex PCR, and TCRdb holds only the in-frame ones, with some missing. That table is the source of V, J and clone size, and D and trimming were worked out from the DNA. The sample holds about 490,000 clones; roughly 85% are singletons and the top ten take approximately 2.9%. The chain combines TRBV4-2 with TRBJ1-3; D possibly corresponds to TRBD1 (5 bases). The material sequenced was peripheral blood. The clonotype comes from a human donor in a cohort sampled during active COVID-19. Here the CDR3 reads CASSQDLMVTGLSGNTIYF. The CDR3 region has the DNA TGTGCCAGCAGCCAAGATCTCATGGTTACAGGCCTCTCTGGAAACACCATATATTTT.